What follows is one T cell receptor beta chain and its context. The data were taken from a study of blood T cell repertoires in COVID-19. Authors' processing steps: Using reference gene primer amplification, nucleated cell counts were estimated. The repertoire was sequenced with immunoSEQ multiplex PCR; TCRdb's copy has only in-frame clones and lacks some. The D gene and trimming were derived from the DNA, and the V and J assignments and clone size from that table. The sample consists of about 230,000 clones, approximately 88% of them appearing once. This TCR was sampled from a middle-aged woman with acute COVID-19. Sequenced sample: PBMCs or T cells enriched from blood (not recorded which).

CDR3 sequence reads: CASSQGADYGYTF. The CDR3, as DNA: TGTGCCAGCTCACAGGGGGCGGACTATGGCTACACCTTC. V gene TRBV18 combines with J gene TRBJ1-2; 7 bases are a match to TRBD1. Losses at the gene ends were 4 bases for V and 3 bases for J; bases not matched to a gene: 2. The CDR3 runs to 13 residues. Germline V gene lookup returns CDR1 KGHSH and CDR2 LQKENI. Filled out from reference TRBV18 and TRBJ1-2, the complete variable domain reads NAGVMQNPRHLVRRRGQEARLRCSPMKGHSHVYWYRQLPEEGLKFMVYLQKENIIDESGMPKERFSAEFPKEGPSILRIQQVVRGDSAAYFCASSQGADYGYTFGSGTRLTVV.